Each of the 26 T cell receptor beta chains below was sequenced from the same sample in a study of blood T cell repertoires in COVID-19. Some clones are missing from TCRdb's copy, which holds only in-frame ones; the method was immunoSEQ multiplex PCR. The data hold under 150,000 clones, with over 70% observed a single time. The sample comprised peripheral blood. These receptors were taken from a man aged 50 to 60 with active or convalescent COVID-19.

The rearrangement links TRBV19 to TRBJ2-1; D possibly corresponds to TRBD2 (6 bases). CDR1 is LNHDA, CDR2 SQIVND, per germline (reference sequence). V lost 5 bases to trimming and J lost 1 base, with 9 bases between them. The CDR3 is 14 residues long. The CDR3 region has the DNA TGTGCCAGTAGTCTGGAGGGTTCCTACAATGAGCAGTTCTTC. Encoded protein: CASSLEGSYNEQFF.

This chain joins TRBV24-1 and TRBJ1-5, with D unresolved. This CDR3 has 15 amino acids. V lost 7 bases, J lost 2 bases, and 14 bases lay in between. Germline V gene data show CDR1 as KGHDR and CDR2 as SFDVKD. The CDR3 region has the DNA TGTGCCACCAGCTCAACTCGGTCGGGCAATCAGCCCCAGCATTTT. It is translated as CATSSTRSGNQPQHF.

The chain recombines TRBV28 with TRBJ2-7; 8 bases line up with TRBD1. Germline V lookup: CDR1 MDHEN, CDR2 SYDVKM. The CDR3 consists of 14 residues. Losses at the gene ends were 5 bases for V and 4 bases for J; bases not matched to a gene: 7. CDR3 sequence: CASSATGARYEQYF. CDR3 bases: TGTGCCAGCAGTGCGACAGGGGCGAGGTACGAGCAGTACTTC.

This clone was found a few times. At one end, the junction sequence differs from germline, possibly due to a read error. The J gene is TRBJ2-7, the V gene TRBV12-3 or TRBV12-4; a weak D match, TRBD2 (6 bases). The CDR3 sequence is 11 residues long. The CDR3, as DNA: TGTGCCAGCAGTTCCGGGACTCACAGTCTTTTC. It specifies CASSSGTHSLF.

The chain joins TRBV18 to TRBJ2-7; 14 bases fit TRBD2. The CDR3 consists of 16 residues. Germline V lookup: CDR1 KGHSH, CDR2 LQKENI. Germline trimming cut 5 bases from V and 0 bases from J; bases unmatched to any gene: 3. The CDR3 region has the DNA TGTGCCAGCTCATCGGGACTAGCGGGAGCCTCCTACGAGCAGTACTTC. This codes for CASSSGLAGASYEQYF.

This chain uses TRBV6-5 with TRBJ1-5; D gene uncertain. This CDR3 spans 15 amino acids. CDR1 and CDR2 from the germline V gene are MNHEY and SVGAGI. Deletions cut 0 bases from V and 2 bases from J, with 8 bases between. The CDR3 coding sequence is TGTGCCAGCAGTTACTCGAGCACAGGCAATCAGCCCCAGCATTTT. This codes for CASSYSSTGNQPQHF.

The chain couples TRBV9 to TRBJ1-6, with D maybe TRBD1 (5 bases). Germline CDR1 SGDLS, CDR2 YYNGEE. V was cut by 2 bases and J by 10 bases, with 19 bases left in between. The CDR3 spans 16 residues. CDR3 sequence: CASSVWGGPPSSPLHF. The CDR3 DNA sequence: TGTGCCAGCAGCGTTTGGGGGGGTCCCCCTTCATCACCCCTCCACTTT.

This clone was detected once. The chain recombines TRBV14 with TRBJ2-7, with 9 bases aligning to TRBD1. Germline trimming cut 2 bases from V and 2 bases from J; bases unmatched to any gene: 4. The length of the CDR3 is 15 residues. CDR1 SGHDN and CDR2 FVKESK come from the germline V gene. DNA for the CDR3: TGTGCCAGCAGCCAAAGGACAGGGGTCGCCTACGAGCAGTACTTC. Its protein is CASSQRTGVAYEQYF.

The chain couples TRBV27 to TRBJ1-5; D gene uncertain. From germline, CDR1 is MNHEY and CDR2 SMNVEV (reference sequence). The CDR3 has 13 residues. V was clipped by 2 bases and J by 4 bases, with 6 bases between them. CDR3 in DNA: TGTGCCAGCAGTTTAGCAGAAAATCAGCCCCAGCATTTT. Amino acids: CASSLAENQPQHF.

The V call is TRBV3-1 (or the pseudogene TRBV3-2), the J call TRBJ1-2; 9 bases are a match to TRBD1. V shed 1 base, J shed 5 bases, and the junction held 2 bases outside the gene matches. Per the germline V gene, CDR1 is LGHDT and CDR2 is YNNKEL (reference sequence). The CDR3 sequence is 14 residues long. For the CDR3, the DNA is TGTGCCAGCAGCCAAGTGGGACAGGGTTATGGCTACACCTTC. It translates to CASSQVGQGYGYTF.

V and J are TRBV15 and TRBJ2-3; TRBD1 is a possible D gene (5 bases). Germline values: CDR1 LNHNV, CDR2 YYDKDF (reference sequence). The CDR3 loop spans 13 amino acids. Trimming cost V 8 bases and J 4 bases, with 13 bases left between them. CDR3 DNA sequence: TGTGCCACCCTCGCAGGGTTAGCAGATACGCAGTATTTT. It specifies CATLAGLADTQYF.

The CDR3 DNA reads as TGTGCCAGCAGTTTATCGGAGGATTCACCCCTCCACTTT. It specifies CASSLSEDSPLHF. J is TRBJ1-6 and V is TRBV27; D is unclear. Trimming pared 0 bases from V and 8 bases from J, leaving 5 bases between. In germline, CDR1 is MNHEY, CDR2 SMNVEV (reference sequence). The CDR3 contains 13 residues.

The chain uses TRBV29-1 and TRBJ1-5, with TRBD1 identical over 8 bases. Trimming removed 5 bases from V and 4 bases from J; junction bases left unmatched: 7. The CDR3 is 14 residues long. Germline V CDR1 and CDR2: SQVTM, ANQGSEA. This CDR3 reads CSVRQGPINQPQHF. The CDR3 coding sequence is TGCAGCGTTCGACAGGGGCCGATAAATCAGCCCCAGCATTTT.

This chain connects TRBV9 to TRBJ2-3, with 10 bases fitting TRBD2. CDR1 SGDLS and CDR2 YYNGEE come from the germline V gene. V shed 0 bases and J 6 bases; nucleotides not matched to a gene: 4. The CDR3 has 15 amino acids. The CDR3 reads CASSVVAGGSDTQYF. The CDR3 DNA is TGTGCCAGCAGCGTAGTAGCGGGAGGTTCCGATACGCAGTATTTT.

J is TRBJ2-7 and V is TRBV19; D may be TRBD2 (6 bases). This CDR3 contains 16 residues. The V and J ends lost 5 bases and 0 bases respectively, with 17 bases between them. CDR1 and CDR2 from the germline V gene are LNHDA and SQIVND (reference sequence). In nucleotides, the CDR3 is TGTGCCAGTAGTCTGGTAGCGGCTACTAGCTCCTACGAGCAGTACTTC. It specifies CASSLVAATSSYEQYF.

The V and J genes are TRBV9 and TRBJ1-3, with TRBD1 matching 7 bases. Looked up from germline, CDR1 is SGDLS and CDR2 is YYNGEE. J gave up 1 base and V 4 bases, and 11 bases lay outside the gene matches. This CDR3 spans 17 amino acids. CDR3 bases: TGTGCCAGCAGCCCACGGGACAGAACTAAATCTGGAAACACCATATATTTT. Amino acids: CASSPRDRTKSGNTIYF. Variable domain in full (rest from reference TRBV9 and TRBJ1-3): DSGVTQTPKHLITATGQRVTLRCSPRSGDLSVYWYQQSLDQGLQFLIQYYNGEERAKGNILERFSAQQFPDLHSELNLSSLELGDSALYFCASSPRDRTKSGNTIYFGEGSWLTVV.

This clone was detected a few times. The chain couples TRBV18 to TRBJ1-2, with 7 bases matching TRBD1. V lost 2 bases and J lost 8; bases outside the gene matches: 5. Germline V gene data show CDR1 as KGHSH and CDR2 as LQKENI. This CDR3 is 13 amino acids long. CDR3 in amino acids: CASSPSTGYGYTF. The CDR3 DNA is TGTGCCAGCTCACCATCGACAGGGTACGGCTACACCTTC. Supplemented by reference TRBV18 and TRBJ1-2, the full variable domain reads NAGVMQNPRHLVRRRGQEARLRCSPMKGHSHVYWYRQLPEEGLKFMVYLQKENIIDESGMPKERFSAEFPKEGPSILRIQQVVRGDSAAYFCASSPSTGYGYTFGSGTRLTVV.

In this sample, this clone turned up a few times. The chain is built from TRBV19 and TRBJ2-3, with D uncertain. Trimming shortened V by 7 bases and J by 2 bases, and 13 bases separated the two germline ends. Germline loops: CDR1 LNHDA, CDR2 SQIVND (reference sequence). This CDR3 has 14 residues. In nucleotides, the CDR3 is TGTGCCAGTAACATGGAGTTATCCACAGATACGCAGTATTTT. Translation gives CASNMELSTDTQYF.

The CDR3, as DNA: TGTGCCTGGAGAAGCAGGGACGAGCAGTACTTC. This codes for CAWRSRDEQYF. This sequence joins TRBV30 and TRBJ2-7, with D tentatively TRBD1 (5 bases). V was pared by 3 bases and J by 5 bases, with 8 bases between. CDR1 is GTSNPN and CDR2 is SVGIG in the germline V gene (reference sequence). The CDR3 totals 11 residues.

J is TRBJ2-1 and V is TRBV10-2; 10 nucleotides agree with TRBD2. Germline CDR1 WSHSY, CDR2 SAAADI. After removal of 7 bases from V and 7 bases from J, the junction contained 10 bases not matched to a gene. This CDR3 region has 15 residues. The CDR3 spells CASIKGGLAKNEQFF. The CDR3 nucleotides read TGCGCCAGCATAAAGGGGGGACTAGCGAAAAATGAGCAGTTCTTC.

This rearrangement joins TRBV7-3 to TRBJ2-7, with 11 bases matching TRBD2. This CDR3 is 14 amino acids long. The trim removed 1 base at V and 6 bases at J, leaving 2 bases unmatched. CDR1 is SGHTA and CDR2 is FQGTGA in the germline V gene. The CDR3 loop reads CASSLMGTSGEQYF. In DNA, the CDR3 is TGTGCCAGCAGCTTAATGGGGACTAGCGGCGAGCAGTACTTC.

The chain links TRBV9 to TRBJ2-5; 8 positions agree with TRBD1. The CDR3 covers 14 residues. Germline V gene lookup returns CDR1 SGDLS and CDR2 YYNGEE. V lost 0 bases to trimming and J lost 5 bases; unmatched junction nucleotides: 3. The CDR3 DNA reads TGTGCCAGCAGCGTAGGACAGGGGATGGAGACCCAGTACTTC. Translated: CASSVGQGMETQYF.

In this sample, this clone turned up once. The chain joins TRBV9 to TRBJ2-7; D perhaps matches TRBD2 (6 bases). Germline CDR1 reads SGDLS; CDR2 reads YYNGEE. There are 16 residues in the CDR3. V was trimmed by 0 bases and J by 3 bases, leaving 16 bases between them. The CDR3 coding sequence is TGTGCCAGCAGCGTAGAAGGGTACGGGACTTACTACGAGCAGTACTTC. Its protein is CASSVEGYGTYYEQYF.

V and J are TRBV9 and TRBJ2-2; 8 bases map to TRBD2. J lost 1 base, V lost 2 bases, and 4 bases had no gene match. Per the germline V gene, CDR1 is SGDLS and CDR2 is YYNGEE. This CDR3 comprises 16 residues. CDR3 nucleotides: TGTGCCAGCAGCGTGGTGGCGGGAGGGAACACCGGGGAGCTGTTTTTT. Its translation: CASSVVAGGNTGELFF.

The CDR3 DNA reads TGTGCCAGCACCCAACGAGGCAGGGTAACCTACAATGAGCAGTTCTTC. It encodes CASTQRGRVTYNEQFF. This chain joins TRBV6-8 and TRBJ2-1, with D perhaps TRBD1 (5 bases). This CDR3 is 16 amino acids long. V lost 7 bases, J lost 2 bases, and 18 bases lay in between. CDR1 is MNHGY, CDR2 SAAAGT, per germline.

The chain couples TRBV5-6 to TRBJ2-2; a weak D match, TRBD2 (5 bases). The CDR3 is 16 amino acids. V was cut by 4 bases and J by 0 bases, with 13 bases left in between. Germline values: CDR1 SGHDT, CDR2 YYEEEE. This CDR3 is CASSRGWQSNTGELFF. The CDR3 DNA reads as TGTGCCAGCAGCCGAGGGTGGCAATCGAACACCGGGGAGCTGTTTTTT.